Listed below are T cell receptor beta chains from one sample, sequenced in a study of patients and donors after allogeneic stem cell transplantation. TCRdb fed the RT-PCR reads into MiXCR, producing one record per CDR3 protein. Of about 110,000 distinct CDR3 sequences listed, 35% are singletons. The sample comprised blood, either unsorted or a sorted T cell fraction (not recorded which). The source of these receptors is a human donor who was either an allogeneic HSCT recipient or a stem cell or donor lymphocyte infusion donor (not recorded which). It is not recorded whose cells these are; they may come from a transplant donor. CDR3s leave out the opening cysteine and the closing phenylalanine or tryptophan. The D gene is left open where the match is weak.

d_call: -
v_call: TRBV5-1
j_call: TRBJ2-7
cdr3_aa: ASSPTSRGYEQY

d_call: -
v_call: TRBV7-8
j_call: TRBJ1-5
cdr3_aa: ASSLGAATSNQPQH

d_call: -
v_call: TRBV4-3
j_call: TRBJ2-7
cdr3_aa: ATRDGWYEQY

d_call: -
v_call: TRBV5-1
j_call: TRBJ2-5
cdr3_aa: ASSLAGLRKETQY

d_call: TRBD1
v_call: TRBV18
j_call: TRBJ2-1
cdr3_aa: ASSPLRQGAGNEQF

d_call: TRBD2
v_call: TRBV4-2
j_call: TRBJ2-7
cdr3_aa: ASSQRTSGSYEQY

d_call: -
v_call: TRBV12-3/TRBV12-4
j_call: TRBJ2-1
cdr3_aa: ASSLALGQGPF

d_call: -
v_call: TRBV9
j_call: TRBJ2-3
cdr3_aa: ASSVWTASTDTQY

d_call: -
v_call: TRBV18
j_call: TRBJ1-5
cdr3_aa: ASSLRQDQPQH

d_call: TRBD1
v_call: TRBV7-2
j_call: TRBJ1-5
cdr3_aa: ASSAVGDRDQPQH

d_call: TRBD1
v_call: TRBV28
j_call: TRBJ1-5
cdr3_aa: ASSPKPPGTGALGNQPQH

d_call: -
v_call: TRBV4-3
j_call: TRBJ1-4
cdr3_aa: ASSPFGDTNEKLF

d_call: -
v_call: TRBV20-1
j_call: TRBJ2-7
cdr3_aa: SAAPDYPSYEQY

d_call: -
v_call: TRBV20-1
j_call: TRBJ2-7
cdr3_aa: SARSVTMWDEQY

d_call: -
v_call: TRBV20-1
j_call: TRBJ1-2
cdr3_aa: SPLIWYGYT